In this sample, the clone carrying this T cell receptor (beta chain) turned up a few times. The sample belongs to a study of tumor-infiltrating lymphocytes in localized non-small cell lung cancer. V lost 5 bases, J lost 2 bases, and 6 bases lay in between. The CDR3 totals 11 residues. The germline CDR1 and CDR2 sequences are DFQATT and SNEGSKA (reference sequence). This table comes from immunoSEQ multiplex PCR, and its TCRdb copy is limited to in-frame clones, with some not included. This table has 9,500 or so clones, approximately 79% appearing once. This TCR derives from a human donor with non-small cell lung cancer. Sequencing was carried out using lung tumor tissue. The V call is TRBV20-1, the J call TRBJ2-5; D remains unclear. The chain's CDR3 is CSASQQETQYF. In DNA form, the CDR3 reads TGCAGTGCTTCACAGCAAGAGACCCAGTACTTC.